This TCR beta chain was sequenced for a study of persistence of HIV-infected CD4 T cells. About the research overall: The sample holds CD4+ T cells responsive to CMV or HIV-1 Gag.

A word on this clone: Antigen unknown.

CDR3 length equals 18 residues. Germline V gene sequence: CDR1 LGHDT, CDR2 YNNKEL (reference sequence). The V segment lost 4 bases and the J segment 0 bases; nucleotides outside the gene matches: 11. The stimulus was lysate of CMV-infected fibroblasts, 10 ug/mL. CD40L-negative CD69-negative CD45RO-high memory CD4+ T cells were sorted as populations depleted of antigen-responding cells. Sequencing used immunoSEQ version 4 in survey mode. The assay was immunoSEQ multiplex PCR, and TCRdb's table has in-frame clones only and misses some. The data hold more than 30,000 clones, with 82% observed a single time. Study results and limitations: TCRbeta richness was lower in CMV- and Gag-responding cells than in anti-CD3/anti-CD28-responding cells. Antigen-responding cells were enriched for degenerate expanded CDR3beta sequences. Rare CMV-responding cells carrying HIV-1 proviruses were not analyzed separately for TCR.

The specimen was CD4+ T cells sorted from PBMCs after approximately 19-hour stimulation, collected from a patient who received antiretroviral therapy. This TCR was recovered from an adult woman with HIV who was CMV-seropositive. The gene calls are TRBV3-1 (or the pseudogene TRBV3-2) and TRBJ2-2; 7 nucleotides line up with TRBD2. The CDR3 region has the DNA TGTGCCAGCAGCCGTCCCCGGGGAGGGCGGACGAACACCGGGGAGCTGTTTTTT. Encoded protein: CASSRPRGGRTNTGELFF.